One and the same sample provided the 31 T cell receptor beta chains below, sequenced in a study of T cells in Graves' hyperthyroidism and ophthalmopathy. RNA transcripts gave rise to amplified TCR beta CDR3 regions. A set of HTBI primers served as the primers for a first-round RT-PCR of the TCR CDR3. TCRdb fed the multiplex PCR reads into MiXCR, producing one record per CDR3 protein. The sample includes some 700,000 distinct CDR3 sequences, 17% of them seen just once. Sequencing input: blood. The receptors were gathered from a man in his fifties with Graves' hyperthyroidism.

This clonotype has a count of ten or more. The chain uses TRBV7-9 and TRBJ2-7, with TRBD2 matching over 7 bases. Germline V gene lookup returns CDR1 SEHNR and CDR2 FQNEAQ (reference sequence). The CDR3 spans 16 residues. V lost 4 bases and J lost 1; bases outside the gene matches: 10. CDR3 coding DNA: TGTGCCAGCAGCTCCCGGGTCGGGACTAATTCCTACGAGCAGTACTTC. Protein product: CASSSRVGTNSYEQYF.

The sample holds one count of this clonotype. The CDR3 coding sequence is TGTGCCAGTAGTATGGTCAGAGATCAGCCCCAGCATTTT. It translates to CASSMVRDQPQHF. The chain couples TRBV19 to TRBJ1-5, with D uncertain. Trimming left V 3 bases short and J 5 bases short, with 8 bases between. This CDR3 contains 13 residues. CDR1 and CDR2 (germline): LNHDA, SQIVND (reference sequence).

V gene TRBV2 combines with J gene TRBJ2-7; 7 bases are a match to TRBD2. V was pared by 1 base and J by 0 bases, with 6 bases of the junction left unmatched. The CDR3 is made up of 16 amino acids. Looked up from germline, CDR1 is SNHLY and CDR2 is FYNNEI. CDR3 DNA sequence: TGTGCCAGCAGTGAAGATGGGAAGCGGGGCTCCTACGAGCAGTACTTC. Translated, it gives CASSEDGKRGSYEQYF.

This clonotype was recorded many times. The chain employs TRBV3-1 and TRBJ1-1; D not resolved. Germline values: CDR1 LGHDT, CDR2 YNNKEL (reference sequence). Trimming removed 8 bases at V and 4 bases at J, with 17 bases between. This CDR3 has 14 residues. The CDR3 nucleotides are TGTGCCAGCTCATTAAGTGGAGTTTCCACTGAAGCTTTCTTT. As protein: CASSLSGVSTEAFF.

This clonotype has ten or more counts. CDR3: CASSYSRLATDTQYF. CDR3 nucleotides: TGTGCCAGCAGTTACTCCCGACTAGCGACAGATACGCAGTATTTT. The chain has TRBV6-2 or TRBV6-3 and TRBJ2-3; 8 bases fit TRBD2. Germline V gives CDR1 MNHEY, CDR2 SVGEGT. The CDR3 length is 15 residues. Germline trimming cut 0 bases from V and 3 bases from J; bases unmatched to any gene: 2.

Points on this clonotype: This CDR3 fails to terminate in the conserved phenylalanine or tryptophan, so it likely reflects a read error. This chain connects TRBV7-8 to TRBJ1-5, with 9 nucleotides matching TRBD1. Germline V gene sequence: CDR1 SGHVS, CDR2 FQNEAQ. The CDR3 is 14 residues long. J was trimmed by 5 bases and V by 7 bases; bases with no gene match: 6. The CDR3 DNA follows: TGTGCCAGCATGGGACAGGGTAGAGATCAGCCCCAGCATCTT. Translating it yields CASMGQGRDQPQHL.

The V gene is TRBV27, the J gene TRBJ1-2, with TRBD1 identical over 7 bases. CDR1 and CDR2 from the germline V gene are MNHEY and SMNVEV (reference sequence). With 6 bases clipped from V and 2 bases from J, the junction kept 9 bases outside the gene matches. The CDR3 covers 15 residues. CDR3 in amino acids: CASRGSGQLNYGYTF. The CDR3 coding sequence is TGTGCCAGCAGGGGGTCGGGACAGTTAAACTATGGCTACACCTTC.

This clonotype was seen more than once but under ten times. The chain couples TRBV6-1 to TRBJ1-4; 7 bases line up with TRBD1. There are 15 residues in the CDR3. Germline V gene lookup returns CDR1 MNHNS and CDR2 SASEGT. J was trimmed by 8 bases and V by 6 bases; bases with no gene match: 12. CDR3 loop: CASSGDSWTGEKLFF. CDR3 coding DNA: TGTGCCAGCAGCGGGGACAGCTGGACGGGGGAAAAACTGTTTTTT.

This chain uses TRBV30 with TRBJ2-7, with TRBD1 identical over 7 bases. V shed 4 bases, J shed 2 bases, and the junction held 11 bases outside the gene matches. The V gene's germline CDR1 is GTSNPN and CDR2 SVGIG (reference sequence). The CDR3 has 15 residues. CDR3 amino acids: CAWIRVQGSTYEQYF. CDR3 sequence (DNA): TGTGCCTGGATTAGGGTACAGGGGTCAACCTACGAGCAGTACTTC.

This clonotype was recorded at least ten times. The rearrangement links TRBV27 to TRBJ2-7; the D gene is possibly TRBD2 (5 bases). CDR1 is MNHEY and CDR2 is SMNVEV in the germline V gene (reference sequence). There are 17 residues in the CDR3. V shed 4 bases and J shed 3 bases, with 22 bases lying between them. CDR3 nucleotide sequence: TGTGCCAGCAGTTCGACGATGGACCGGACTTCCTTCTACGAGCAGTACTTC. Residues: CASSSTMDRTSFYEQYF.

V is TRBV5-5 and J is TRBJ2-3, with D perhaps TRBD2 (5 bases). The CDR3 runs 16 residues. Germline loops: CDR1 SGHKS, CDR2 YYEKEE (reference sequence). The V and J ends lost 0 bases and 2 bases respectively, with 13 bases between them. CDR3 in DNA: TGTGCCAGCAGCTTGGTGATAGCGATATACACAGATACGCAGTATTTT. Its translation is CASSLVIAIYTDTQYF.

This clonotype has more than one count but fewer than ten. The CDR3 sequence: CASRSQGNTIYF. The DNA of the CDR3 is TGTGCCAGCAGATCACAAGGAAACACCATATATTTT. The V call is TRBV27, the J call TRBJ1-3; D is unresolved. Trimming removed 6 bases at V and 4 bases at J, with 7 bases between. The CDR3 is made up of 12 amino acids. CDR1 is MNHEY and CDR2 is SMNVEV in the germline V gene (reference sequence).

The chain couples TRBV28 to TRBJ2-1; D remains ambiguous. Germline V CDR1 and CDR2: MDHEN, SYDVKM. Trimming left V 4 bases short and J 8 bases short, with 9 bases between. The CDR3 length is 12 residues. CDR3 amino acids: CASSWVPDEQFF. As DNA, the CDR3 is TGTGCCAGCAGTTGGGTCCCCGATGAGCAGTTCTTC.

V and J are TRBV28 and TRBJ2-5; possible D gene TRBD1, 6 bases. Germline V gene data show CDR1 as MDHEN and CDR2 as SYDVKM. V lost 6 bases and J lost 8, with 22 bases in between. The CDR3 runs to 15 residues. CDR3 sequence reads: CASSPMTGSLYTQYF. For the CDR3, the DNA is TGTGCCAGCAGCCCAATGACAGGTAGTCTTTACACCCAGTACTTC.

The CDR3 DNA reads TGTGCCAGCAGTGCCCTCCGGGACAGGGACACTGAAGCTTTCTTT. Translation: CASSALRDRDTEAFF. This chain joins TRBV6-1 and TRBJ1-1; 9 bases map to TRBD1. The CDR3 loop spans 15 amino acids. With 4 bases clipped from V and 3 bases from J, the junction kept 6 bases outside the gene matches. CDR1 is MNHNS and CDR2 is SASEGT in the germline V gene.

This clonotype was observed a few times. This rearrangement joins TRBV20-1 to TRBJ1-2; no firm D call. From germline, CDR1 is DFQATT and CDR2 SNEGSKA (reference sequence). V lost 2 bases and J lost 4, with 14 bases in between. The CDR3 length is 14 residues. CDR3 region: CSARTSEALYGYTF. CDR3 in DNA: TGCAGTGCTAGAACTTCGGAGGCACTCTATGGCTACACCTTC.

This clonotype was seen ten or more times. V gene TRBV7-8 combines with J gene TRBJ2-7, with 9 nucleotides matching TRBD2. CDR3 length: 18 residues. Germline V gives CDR1 SGHVS, CDR2 FQNEAQ. The V segment lost 2 bases and the J segment 0 bases; nucleotides outside the gene matches: 11. CDR3 sequence reads: CASSLPRFRGRVSYEQYF. CDR3 bases: TGTGCCAGCAGCTTACCTCGCTTCCGCGGGAGGGTCTCCTACGAGCAGTACTTC.

The sample holds one count of this clonotype. This rearrangement joins TRBV29-1 to TRBJ1-2; D is unclear. The CDR3 length is 14 residues. The germline V gene encodes CDR1 SQVTM and CDR2 ANQGSEA. Trimming pared 1 base from V and 8 bases from J, leaving 17 bases between. CDR3 sequence: CSVEAPDLFRGYTF. The CDR3, as DNA: TGCAGCGTTGAAGCACCTGACCTATTCCGAGGCTACACCTTC. The full variable domain, in which reference TRBV29-1 and TRBJ1-2 provide the parts outside the CDR3, is SAVISQKPSRDICQRGTSLTIQCQVDSQVTMMFWYRQQPGQSLTLIATANQGSEATYESGFVIDKFPISRPNLTFSTLTVSNMSPEDSSIYLCSVEAPDLFRGYTFGSGTRLTVV.

The chain is built from TRBV6-2 or TRBV6-3 and TRBJ2-3; D is uncertain. V was cut by 6 bases and J by 6 bases, with 10 bases left in between. Germline lookup yields CDR1 MNHEY and CDR2 SVGEGT. The CDR3 has 12 residues. The CDR3 sequence is CASRQPPDTQYF. The DNA for the CDR3 is TGTGCCAGCAGGCAACCACCTGATACGCAGTATTTT.

This clonotype was observed a few times. The chain links TRBV27 to TRBJ2-2; D gene uncertain. Germline lookup yields CDR1 MNHEY and CDR2 SMNVEV (reference sequence). The CDR3 loop spans 13 amino acids. V was trimmed by 5 bases and J by 2 bases, leaving 6 bases between them. This chain's CDR3 is CASSRANTGELFF. CDR3 in DNA: TGTGCCAGCAGTAGGGCCAACACCGGGGAGCTGTTTTTT.

This clonotype was observed a few times. This sequence joins TRBV7-9 and TRBJ1-1; D gene ambiguous. The CDR3 is made up of 15 amino acids. Trimming took off 1 base at V and 7 bases at J, with 16 bases between the two ends. Germline loops: CDR1 SEHNR, CDR2 FQNEAQ (reference sequence). CDR3 region: CASSLVPAVNGEAFF. In DNA, the CDR3 is TGTGCCAGCAGCTTAGTTCCAGCAGTGAACGGTGAAGCTTTCTTT.

This clonotype appeared many times. One end of the junction is discordant with germline, which a read error may explain. This rearrangement joins TRBV5-1 to TRBJ2-1, with 8 bases matching TRBD1. Per the germline V gene, CDR1 is SGHRS and CDR2 is YFSETQ. The CDR3 runs to 14 residues. The CDR3 protein is CASSLGQGNNEQFF. In DNA, the CDR3 is TGTGCCAGCAGTCTCGGACAGGGCAACAATGAGCAGTTCTTC.

A few counts support this clonotype. The gene calls are TRBV6-4 and TRBJ2-6; 10 nucleotides match TRBD1. This CDR3 is 17 amino acids long. V trimming: 3 bases; J trimming: 3 bases; junction bases outside the gene matches: 5. Germline V gene lookup returns CDR1 MRHNA and CDR2 SNTAGT. The DNA of the CDR3 is TGTGCCAGCAGTGAAAAGGGACAGGGGTATGGGGCCAACGTCCTGACTTTC. Translation gives CASSEKGQGYGANVLTF.

The V call is TRBV30, the J call TRBJ2-1; D is ambiguous. V was trimmed by 4 bases and J by 5 bases, leaving 6 bases between them. Germline CDR1 and CDR2: GTSNPN and SVGIG (reference sequence). This CDR3 is built from 11 residues. CDR3 sequence reads: CAWKANNEQFF. CDR3 coding DNA: TGTGCCTGGAAGGCAAACAATGAGCAGTTCTTC.

This clonotype came up a few times. The conserved final phenylalanine or tryptophan is absent from the CDR3, which likely points to a read error. The chain uses TRBV20-1 and TRBJ2-3, with no clear D. Per the germline V gene, CDR1 is DFQATT and CDR2 is SNEGSKA (reference sequence). This CDR3 has 14 amino acids. With 6 bases removed from V and 3 bases from J, the gap between germline ends came to 16 bases. The CDR3 loop is CSAHSPLATDTQYL. CDR3 sequence (DNA): TGCAGTGCCCACAGCCCCCTTGCGACAGATACGCAGTATCTT.

On this clonotype itself: A clone one base away is much larger, so this may be a read error. The chain is built from TRBV6-1 and TRBJ2-3; D gene unclear. The CDR3 is 10 residues long. Deletions cut 8 bases from V and 6 bases from J, with 6 bases between. CDR1 and CDR2 (germline): MNHNS, SASEGT. Here the CDR3 DNA reads TGTGCCAGCCTGGGGGATACGCAGTATTTT. Its protein is CASLGDTQYF.

This clonotype appeared many times. V is TRBV28 and J is TRBJ2-5; D is unresolved. The germline V gene encodes CDR1 MDHEN and CDR2 SYDVKM. The germline V and J ends were trimmed by 6 bases and 6 bases, with 26 bases remaining between them. The CDR3 has 17 residues. Written as DNA, the CDR3 is TGTGCCAGCAGCCCCACTCATCTGACCCTCCCTTGGAAGACCCAGTACTTC. This codes for CASSPTHLTLPWKTQYF.

This clonotype was picked up many times. This chain links TRBV10-3 with TRBJ2-7; 7 bases align to TRBD2. Germline assignment: CDR1 ENHRY and CDR2 SYGVKD. The CDR3 has 16 residues. V lost 2 bases, J lost 1 base, and 8 bases stayed unmatched. CDR3 region: CAISEGSGILSYEQYF. The DNA for the CDR3 is TGTGCCATCAGTGAGGGGAGCGGGATTCTGTCCTACGAGCAGTACTTC.

This clonotype was counted at least ten times. The genes are TRBV5-1 and TRBJ1-2; 7 positions match TRBD1. The trim removed 9 bases at V and 4 bases at J, leaving 15 bases unmatched. This CDR3 spans 15 amino acids. CDR1 is SGHRS, CDR2 YFSETQ, per germline. In DNA, the CDR3 is TGCGCCACCCGGGGCGGGACAGAGATACTCTATGGCTACACCTTC. It specifies CATRGGTEILYGYTF.

This clonotype was seen ten or more times. The gene calls are TRBV3-1 and TRBJ1-1; 8 nucleotides match TRBD1. CDR3 length: 17 residues. V lost 4 bases to trimming and J lost 0 bases; unmatched junction nucleotides: 10. From germline, CDR1 is LGHDT and CDR2 YNNKEL (reference sequence). In DNA, the CDR3 is TGTGCCAGCAGCCCTTGGCGGGGACAGGCAATGAACACTGAAGCTTTCTTT. It encodes CASSPWRGQAMNTEAFF.

The gene calls are TRBV2 and TRBJ2-2, with 10 bases fitting TRBD1. After removal of 4 bases from V and 5 bases from J, the junction contained 7 bases not matched to a gene. CDR3 length: 16 amino acids. Looked up from germline, CDR1 is SNHLY and CDR2 is FYNNEI. The DNA for the CDR3 is TGTGCCAGCAGTGTAGAGGGACAGGGGAGAACCGGGGAGCTGTTTTTT. Translated, it gives CASSVEGQGRTGELFF.